These 32 T cell receptor beta chains were sequenced from one sample in a study of early stage breast cancer tumors. TCRdb keeps only in-frame clones here, not all; method: immunoSEQ multiplex PCR. This table holds roughly 13,000 clones, about four fifths found once. What was sequenced was normal breast tissue next to the tumor. The source is a person between 50 and 60 years old with breast cancer.

V gene TRBV2 combines with J gene TRBJ1-2; weak D call: TRBD1 (5 bases). CDR3 size: 14 residues. The V end lost 2 bases, the J end lost 3 bases, and 10 bases lay between the germline ends. From germline, CDR1 is SNHLY and CDR2 FYNNEI. Here the CDR3 DNA reads TGTGCCAGCAGTGAAAGGGGCAGGGACTATGGCTACACCTTC. It specifies CASSERGRDYGYTF.

This chain uses TRBV28 with TRBJ1-1; 9 bases are shared with TRBD1. This CDR3 has 14 amino acids. J lost 5 bases, V lost 6 bases, and 7 bases had no gene match. CDR1 is MDHEN, CDR2 SYDVKM, per germline. The CDR3 bases are TGTGCCAGCAGCCTACAGGGGGCGGTTACTGAAGCTTTCTTT. Translated: CASSLQGAVTEAFF.

This sequence joins TRBV18 and TRBJ1-2; TRBD1 matches at 7 bases. CDR1 and CDR2 (germline): KGHSH, LQKENI. V dropped 4 bases and J dropped 8; count of bases not matched to a gene: 13. This CDR3 is 15 amino acids long. The CDR3 is CASSLSTGTRKGYTF. In DNA, the CDR3 is TGTGCCAGCTCACTCTCGACAGGGACTCGAAAGGGCTACACCTTC.

The chain employs TRBV5-8 and TRBJ1-2; D gene uncertain. The CDR3 loop spans 13 amino acids. Germline V gives CDR1 SGHTS, CDR2 YDEGEE. V was shortened by 3 bases and J by 8 bases, with 14 bases between the two germline ends. The CDR3 region has the DNA TGTGCCAGCAGCTCCTTCGGAGGAGGAGGCTACACCTTC. Translated, it gives CASSSFGGGGYTF. The complete variable domain, with remaining parts taken from reference TRBV5-8 and TRBJ1-2, reads EAGVTQSPTHLIKTRGQQATLRCSPISGHTSVYWYQQALGLGLQFLLWYDEGEERNRGNFPPRFSGRQFPNYSSELNVNALELEDSALYLCASSSFGGGGYTFGSGTRLTVV.

The genes are TRBV29-1 and TRBJ2-3; 11 nucleotides line up with TRBD1. The CDR3 is 13 amino acids. Looked up from germline, CDR1 is SQVTM and CDR2 is ANQGSEA. The V segment lost 6 bases and the J segment 3 bases; nucleotides outside the gene matches: 2. The CDR3 DNA reads as TGCAGCGTGGACAGGGGGCAAACAGATACGCAGTATTTT. Translation: CSVDRGQTDTQYF.

The chain carries TRBV11-2 and TRBJ2-7, with TRBD2 matching 10 bases. CDR1 is SGHAT, CDR2 FQNNGV, per germline. With V trimmed by 1 base and J by 6 bases, 12 bases remained unmatched. The CDR3 loop spans 17 amino acids. CDR3 sequence (DNA): TGTGCCAGCAGCTTAGGAACCAGCGGGAGGGCTTACGTCGAGCAGTACTTC. Its protein is CASSLGTSGRAYVEQYF.

The chain employs TRBV13 and TRBJ1-2; D not resolved. This CDR3 region has 17 residues. Germline V CDR1 and CDR2: PRHDT, FYEKMQ (reference sequence). Deletions cut 5 bases from V and 2 bases from J, with 21 bases between. CDR3 loop: CASSANLQDGMNYGYTF. The CDR3 DNA follows: TGTGCCAGCAGCGCAAACCTTCAGGACGGAATGAACTATGGCTACACCTTC.

The chain links TRBV28 to TRBJ1-2, with TRBD1 matching over 8 bases. The germline V gene has CDR1 MDHEN and CDR2 SYDVKM. The V and J ends lost 4 bases and 2 bases, in that order; junction bases with no gene match: 9. This CDR3 is built from 16 residues. The CDR3 region is CASSSPTGTGNYGYTF. In DNA, the CDR3 is TGTGCCAGCAGTTCTCCAACCGGGACAGGCAACTATGGCTACACCTTC.

CDR3 amino acids: CASSQEGGLYEQYF. Here the CDR3 DNA reads TGCGCCAGCAGCCAAGAGGGCGGGCTATACGAGCAGTACTTC. This chain connects TRBV4-3 to TRBJ2-7; D may be TRBD2 (5 bases). Germline assignment: CDR1 LGHNA and CDR2 YSLEER. Trimming left V 0 bases short and J 4 bases short, with 10 bases between. The CDR3 spans 14 residues.

The chain links TRBV7-3 to TRBJ1-1; D not certain. CDR1 is SGHTA and CDR2 is FQGTGA in the germline V gene. Trimming took off 3 bases at V and 1 base at J, with 6 bases between the two ends. This CDR3 comprises 13 residues. The CDR3 here is CASSLAENTEAFF. DNA for the CDR3: TGTGCCAGCAGCTTGGCAGAGAACACTGAAGCTTTCTTT.

The chain uses TRBV19 and TRBJ2-3; 8 bases fit TRBD2. Trimming took 4 bases from V and 0 from J; bases not matched to a gene: 3. Germline V CDR1 and CDR2: LNHDA, SQIVND (reference sequence). This CDR3 has 15 amino acids. The CDR3 sequence: CASSTPGGSTDTQYF. CDR3 nucleotide sequence: TGTGCCAGTAGTACGCCGGGGGGGAGCACAGATACGCAGTATTTT.

The chain couples TRBV30 to TRBJ1-6; D gene uncertain. The germline V gene encodes CDR1 GTSNPN and CDR2 SVGIG (reference sequence). Trimming cost V 4 bases and J 9 bases, with 16 bases left between them. CDR3 length: 14 residues. The CDR3 sequence: CAWKRPKESSPLHF. CDR3 DNA: TGTGCCTGGAAGAGGCCCAAAGAAAGTTCACCCCTCCACTTT.

With regard to this clone: An end of the junction does not agree with germline; a read error may underlie this. The chain has TRBV7-7 and TRBJ2-5; D is uncertain. The CDR3 is made up of 14 amino acids. Per the germline V gene, CDR1 is SSHAT and CDR2 is FNYEAQ (reference sequence). CDR3 sequence: CASSPAFPQETQYF. In DNA form, the CDR3 reads TGTGCTAGCAGCCCTGCTTTCCCCCAAGAGACCCAGTACTTC. Combining the CDR3 with reference TRBV7-7 and TRBJ2-5 gives the whole variable domain GAGVSQSPRYKVTKRGQDVTLRCDPISSHATLYWYQQALGQGPEFLTYFNYEAQPDKSGLPSDRFSAERPEGSISTLTIQRTEQRDSAMYRCASSPAFPQETQYFGPGTRLLVL.

This clone turned up a few times. This chain links TRBV18 with TRBJ1-2; TRBD1 might be the D (5 bases). Trimming removed 3 bases at V and 3 bases at J, with 20 bases between. From germline, CDR1 is KGHSH and CDR2 LQKENI. This CDR3 region has 17 residues. The CDR3: CASSPPTALRGDYGYTF. CDR3 DNA sequence: TGTGCCAGCTCACCGCCGACGGCGTTAAGAGGGGACTATGGCTACACCTTC.

The chain has TRBV19 and TRBJ1-1, with 11 bases identical to TRBD1. The V segment lost 6 bases and the J segment 10 bases; nucleotides outside the gene matches: 4. CDR1 LNHDA and CDR2 SQIVND come from the germline V gene (reference sequence). The CDR3 totals 12 residues. The CDR3 here is CASSRGQGAAFF. The CDR3 coding sequence is TGTGCCAGTAGCCGAGGACAGGGGGCAGCTTTCTTT.

The V gene is TRBV4-1, the J gene TRBJ1-2; 10 positions agree with TRBD1. This CDR3 spans 14 amino acids. The J segment lost 10 bases and the V segment lost 3 bases, leaving 8 bases of the junction unmatched. CDR1 and CDR2 (germline): MGHRA, YSYEKL. The chain's CDR3 is CASSHPGTGAFYTF. DNA for the CDR3: TGCGCCAGCAGCCATCCCGGGACAGGGGCTTTCTACACCTTC.

The chain has TRBV21-1 and TRBJ2-1; the D segment call TRBD1 is taken from the table without a DNA check. TRBV21-1 corresponds to a pseudogene. The CDR3 is 16 residues long. CDR3 nucleotide sequence: TGTGCCAGCAGCGCCCCCGAGGGACAGGGGATTAATGAGCAGTTCTTC. This sequence encodes CASSAPEGQGINEQFF.

The chain is built from TRBV2 and TRBJ2-1; D might be TRBD2 (5 bases). Deletions cut 0 bases from V and 5 bases from J, with 14 bases between. CDR1 and CDR2 (germline): SNHLY, FYNNEI. CDR3 length: 16 residues. CDR3 coding DNA: TGTGCCAGCAGTGAAGCGCGCCTAGCAGGAGACAATGAGCAGTTCTTC. Encoded protein: CASSEARLAGDNEQFF.

This clone has just one count. The chain joins TRBV5-6 to TRBJ1-5; 11 bases agree with TRBD1. There are 17 residues in the CDR3. Germline V gene data show CDR1 as SGHDT and CDR2 as YYEEEE. The ends lost 0 bases at V and 4 bases at J; junction bases unmatched: 6. The CDR3 loop reads CASSLVGDRGRNQPQHF. The CDR3 DNA sequence: TGTGCCAGCAGCTTGGTTGGGGACAGGGGGAGAAATCAGCCCCAGCATTTT.

The V gene is TRBV28, the J gene TRBJ1-3; unclear D gene. The V and J ends lost 6 bases and 2 bases respectively, with 14 bases between them. CDR3 length: 15 residues. In germline, CDR1 is MDHEN, CDR2 SYDVKM. CDR3 residues: CASRDTFRAGNTIYF. CDR3 DNA sequence: TGTGCCAGCAGAGACACGTTTCGGGCTGGAAACACCATATATTTT.

V usage is TRBV2 and J usage is TRBJ1-3; D gene ambiguous. Per the germline V gene, CDR1 is SNHLY and CDR2 is FYNNEI. The CDR3 runs 16 residues. The germline V and J ends were trimmed by 3 bases and 4 bases, with 16 bases remaining between them. The CDR3 DNA reads TGTGCCAGCAGTGATATGGGAAAAAAAGGGGGAAACACCATATATTTT. This codes for CASSDMGKKGGNTIYF. The full variable domain, completed using reference TRBV2 and TRBJ1-3, is EPEVTQTPSHQVTQMGQEVILRCVPISNHLYFYWYRQILGQKVEFLVSFYNNEISEKSEIFDDQFSVERPDGSNFTLKIRSTKLEDSAMYFCASSDMGKKGGNTIYFGEGSWLTVV.

The J gene is TRBJ2-7, the V gene TRBV5-1, with 13 nucleotides matching TRBD2. Germline values: CDR1 SGHRS, CDR2 YFSETQ. V shed 4 bases and J 3 bases; nucleotides not matched to a gene: 10. The CDR3 runs 17 residues. The CDR3 nucleotides read TGCGCCAGCAGCCAAACTAGCGGGAGGGCCGGGAACTACGAGCAGTACTTC. The encoded protein is CASSQTSGRAGNYEQYF.

This clone has only a few counts. The rearrangement uses TRBV19 and TRBJ1-2; 9 nucleotides line up with TRBD1. The CDR3 has 15 residues. V shed 0 bases, J shed 7 bases, and the junction held 6 bases outside the gene matches. Germline V gene lookup returns CDR1 LNHDA and CDR2 SQIVND (reference sequence). The CDR3 coding sequence is TGTGCCAGTAGTATAGACGGGACAGGGTTTGGTGGCTACACCTTC. It specifies CASSIDGTGFGGYTF. Based on the CDR3 plus reference TRBV19 and TRBJ1-2, the full variable domain is DGGITQSPKYLFRKEGQNVTLSCEQNLNHDAMYWYRQDPGQGLRLIYYSQIVNDFQKGDIAEGYSVSREKKESFPLTVTSAQKNPTAFYLCASSIDGTGFGGYTFGSGTRLTVV.

This chain connects TRBV7-3 to TRBJ1-1, with D possibly TRBD1 on 5 matching bases. The CDR3 is 16 residues long. Trimming removed 1 base at V and 0 bases at J, with 12 bases between. The V gene's germline CDR1 is SGHTA and CDR2 FQGTGA. DNA of the CDR3: TGTGCCAGCAGCTTAAATCCCGCAGGGTTGAACACTGAAGCTTTCTTT. Residues: CASSLNPAGLNTEAFF. Full variable domain (missing parts from reference TRBV7-3 and TRBJ1-1): GAGVSQTPSNKVTEKGKYVELRCDPISGHTALYWYRQSLGQGPEFLIYFQGTGAADDSGLPNDRFFAVRPEGSVSTLKIQRTERGDSAVYLCASSLNPAGLNTEAFFGQGTRLTVV.

J is TRBJ1-1 and V is TRBV6-1; 7 bases fit TRBD1. The junction had 4 bases not matched to a gene; V was cut back by 6 bases and J by 6 bases. Germline V gene data show CDR1 as MNHNS and CDR2 as SASEGT. This CDR3 comprises 12 residues. The CDR3 loop is CASRKTGSEAFF. CDR3 nucleotides: TGTGCCAGCAGGAAGACAGGGTCTGAAGCTTTCTTT.

V gene TRBV6-6 combines with J gene TRBJ1-4; possible D gene TRBD1, 5 bases. V shed 0 bases and J shed 6 bases, with 11 bases lying between them. Germline assignment: CDR1 MNHNY and CDR2 SVGAGI (reference sequence). This CDR3 spans 15 amino acids. CDR3 sequence reads: CASSYSGPRDEKLFF. In DNA, the CDR3 is TGTGCCAGCAGTTACTCAGGCCCCAGGGATGAAAAACTGTTTTTT.

This clone was seen only a few times. The V gene is TRBV25-1, the J gene TRBJ2-5; the D call may be TRBD1 or TRBD2 (5 bases each). The CDR3 has 15 amino acids. Per the germline V gene, CDR1 is MGHDK and CDR2 is SYGVNS. Between the trimmed V and J ends, which lost 8 bases and 5 bases, there was a span of 21 bases. The CDR3 bases are TGTGCCAGCGAGTGGCCGGGGCCGGGCGGGGAGACCCAGTACTTC. It specifies CASEWPGPGGETQYF.

The V call is TRBV7-6, the J call TRBJ2-7, with 9 bases lining up with TRBD1. Germline trimming cut 5 bases from V and 3 bases from J; bases unmatched to any gene: 5. This CDR3 has 14 residues. From germline, CDR1 is SGHVS and CDR2 FNYEAQ. CDR3 residues: CASSPTGGDYEQYF. DNA for the CDR3: TGTGCCAGCAGCCCGACAGGGGGTGACTACGAGCAGTACTTC.

The chain has TRBV30 and TRBJ2-7; D possibly matches TRBD1 or TRBD2 (5 bases each). The CDR3 runs 13 residues. Germline CDR1 reads GTSNPN; CDR2 reads SVGIG (reference sequence). Trimming took off 2 bases at V and 2 bases at J, with 10 bases between the two ends. The DNA of the CDR3 is TGTGCCTGGAGTCGTGGGGGACCCTACGAGCAGTACTTC. This sequence encodes CAWSRGGPYEQYF.

V and J are TRBV15 and TRBJ2-2; D remains unclear. This CDR3 is 14 amino acids long. Deletions cut 0 bases from V and 6 bases from J, with 8 bases between. CDR1 and CDR2 (germline): LNHNV, YYDKDF (reference sequence). DNA for the CDR3: TGTGCCACCAGCAGAGAAATGGGGTCCGGGGAGCTGTTTTTT. Amino acids: CATSREMGSGELFF.

This sequence joins TRBV11-2 and TRBJ2-7, with D possibly being TRBD2 (7 bases). V lost 3 bases and J lost 3, with 15 bases in between. Germline V lookup: CDR1 SGHAT, CDR2 FQNNGV. The CDR3 has 15 amino acids. The chain's CDR3 is CASSFRGGGVYEQYF. CDR3 in DNA: TGTGCCAGCAGCTTTAGGGGGGGAGGAGTCTACGAGCAGTACTTC.

This clone occurred a few times. The chain recombines TRBV28 with TRBJ1-2; TRBD1 matches 8 bases. With V trimmed by 4 bases and J by 6 bases, 4 bases remained unmatched. CDR1 and CDR2 (germline): MDHEN, SYDVKM. CDR3 length: 13 amino acids. The CDR3 protein is CASSSGQVHGYTF. Here the CDR3 DNA reads TGTGCCAGCAGTTCGGGACAGGTCCATGGCTACACCTTC.